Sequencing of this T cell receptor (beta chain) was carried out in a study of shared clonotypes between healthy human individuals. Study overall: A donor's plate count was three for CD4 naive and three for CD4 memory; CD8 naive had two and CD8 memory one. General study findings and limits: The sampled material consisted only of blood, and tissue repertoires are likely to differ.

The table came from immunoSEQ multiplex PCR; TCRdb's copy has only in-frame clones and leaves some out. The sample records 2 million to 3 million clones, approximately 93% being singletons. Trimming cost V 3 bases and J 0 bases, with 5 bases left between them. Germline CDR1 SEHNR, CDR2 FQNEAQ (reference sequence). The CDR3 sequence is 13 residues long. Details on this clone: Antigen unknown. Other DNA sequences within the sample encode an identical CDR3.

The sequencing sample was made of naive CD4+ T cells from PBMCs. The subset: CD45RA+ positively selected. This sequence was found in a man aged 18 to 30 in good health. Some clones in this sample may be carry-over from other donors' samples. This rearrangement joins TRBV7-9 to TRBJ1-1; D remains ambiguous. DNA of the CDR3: TGTGCCAGCAGCTTTGGTATGAACACTGAAGCTTTCTTT. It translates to CASSFGMNTEAFF.